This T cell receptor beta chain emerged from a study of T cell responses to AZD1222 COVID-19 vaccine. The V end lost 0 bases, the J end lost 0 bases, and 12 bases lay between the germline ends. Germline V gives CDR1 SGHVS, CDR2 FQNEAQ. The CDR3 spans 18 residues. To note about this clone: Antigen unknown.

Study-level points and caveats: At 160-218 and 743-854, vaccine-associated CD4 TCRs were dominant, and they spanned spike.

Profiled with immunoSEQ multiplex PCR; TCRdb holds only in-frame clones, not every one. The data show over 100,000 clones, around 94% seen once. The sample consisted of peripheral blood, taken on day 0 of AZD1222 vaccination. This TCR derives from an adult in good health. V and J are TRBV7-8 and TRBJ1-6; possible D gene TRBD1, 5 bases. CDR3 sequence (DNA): TGTGCCAGCAGCTTAGCGGGGGTCCCGAGCTCCTATAATTCACCCCTCCACTTT. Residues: CASSLAGVPSSYNSPLHF.